Below are 30 T cell receptor beta chains sequenced from a single sample in a study of radiation and T cells in renal cell carcinoma. Time point indicated: blood 4 weeks post-SBRT, at nephrectomy. The sample's treatment: 15 Gy SBRT to primary tumor, nephrectomy 4 weeks later. The data were produced by immunoSEQ multiplex PCR, yet TCRdb's version contains in-frame clones alone and is incomplete. The table has 60,000 or so clones, about 83% seen once. Sequenced here: blood, sampled from a patient whose treatment included radiotherapy and nephrectomy. The source is a man in his fifties or sixties with renal cell carcinoma.

The V call is TRBV11-3, the J call TRBJ1-1; no clear D. This CDR3 is 12 amino acids long. Per the germline V gene, CDR1 is SGHNT and CDR2 is YENEEA. V shed 0 bases and J shed 10 bases, with 9 bases lying between them. CDR3 sequence: CASSLDGRRAFF. The CDR3 coding sequence is TGTGCCAGCAGCTTAGACGGCAGGAGAGCTTTCTTT. Based on the CDR3 plus reference TRBV11-3 and TRBJ1-1, the full variable domain is EAGVVQSPRYKIIEKKQPVAFWCNPISGHNTLYWYLQNLGQGPELLIRYENEEAVDDSQLPKDRFSAERLKGVDSTLKIQPAELGDSAVYLCASSLDGRRAFFGQGTRLTVV.

This clone appeared a few times. The CDR3 protein is CASSVEGTYGYTF. The CDR3 nucleotides read TGCGCCAGCAGTGTCGAGGGAACCTATGGCTACACCTTC. The chain employs TRBV10-2 and TRBJ1-2; D gene uncertain. The length of the CDR3 is 13 residues. The ends were cut back, 4 bases at V and 4 bases at J, with 10 bases in the middle. The germline V gene encodes CDR1 WSHSY and CDR2 SAAADI.

The chain combines TRBV7-2 with TRBJ2-2, with 11 bases lining up with TRBD2. The CDR3 loop spans 16 amino acids. The V gene end was trimmed by 5 bases and the J gene end by 7 bases; junction bases not matched to a gene: 9. The germline V gene encodes CDR1 SGHTA and CDR2 FQGNSA. The CDR3 nucleotides read TGTGCCAGCAGCCTAAATAGCGGGGGGGCCCACGGGGAGCTGTTTTTT. This encodes CASSLNSGGAHGELFF.

This chain links TRBV19 with TRBJ1-2; no reliable D call. Germline loops: CDR1 LNHDA, CDR2 SQIVND (reference sequence). CDR3 length equals 14 residues. Trimming took 2 bases from V and 2 from J, leaving 9 bases between them. The CDR3 nucleotides read TGTGCCAGTAGTATACGGAAGGGAAACTATGGCTACACCTTC. This translates into CASSIRKGNYGYTF.

The rearrangement joins TRBV4-2 to TRBJ1-4; D gene unclear. Trimming pared 0 bases from V and 8 bases from J, leaving 10 bases between. The germline V gene has CDR1 LGHNA and CDR2 YNFKEQ. This CDR3 is built from 14 residues. The CDR3 DNA reads as TGTGCCAGCAGCCAAGAGCAGCCCCCCGAAAAACTGTTTTTT. Protein product: CASSQEQPPEKLFF.

The chain links TRBV7-9 to TRBJ2-7; no clear D. The V gene's germline CDR1 is SEHNR and CDR2 FQNEAQ (reference sequence). There are 13 residues in the CDR3. Deletions cut 1 base from V and 1 base from J, with 5 bases between. CDR3 in amino acids: CASSLDGSYEQYF. For the CDR3, the DNA is TGTGCCAGCAGCTTAGACGGATCCTACGAGCAGTACTTC. The complete variable domain, with remaining parts taken from reference TRBV7-9 and TRBJ2-7, reads DTGVSQNPRHKITKRGQNVTFRCDPISEHNRLYWYRQTLGQGPEFLTYFQNEAQLEKSRLLSDRFSAERPKGSFSTLEIQRTEQGDSAMYLCASSLDGSYEQYFGPGTRLTVT.

DNA of the CDR3: TGTGCCATCCATCAGAGAACATTGAGTTACAATGAGCAGTTCTTC. It translates to CAIHQRTLSYNEQFF. The V and J genes are TRBV19 and TRBJ2-1; D gene unclear. Trimming took off 10 bases at V and 4 bases at J, with 20 bases between the two ends. Germline CDR1 is LNHDA and CDR2 is SQIVND (reference sequence). CDR3 size: 15 residues.

V usage is TRBV9 and J usage is TRBJ2-1; no clear D gene. CDR1 is SGDLS and CDR2 is YYNGEE in the germline V gene. The CDR3 loop spans 12 amino acids. The V end was cut by 3 bases, the J end by 10 bases, with 11 bases between. This CDR3 reads CASSAVTREQFF. CDR3 nucleotide sequence: TGTGCCAGCAGCGCGGTGACCCGAGAGCAGTTCTTC.

CDR3 protein: CASMGEGDTQYF. Here the CDR3 DNA reads TGCGCCAGCATGGGGGAAGGGGATACGCAGTATTTT. This chain joins TRBV10-1 and TRBJ2-3; D tentatively reads TRBD1 or TRBD2 (5 bases each). The germline V and J ends were trimmed by 7 bases and 6 bases, with 11 bases remaining between them. The CDR3 is 12 residues long. Germline loops: CDR1 WNHNN, CDR2 SYGVQD (reference sequence).

This clone was seen more than once but under ten times. The rearrangement uses TRBV5-6 and TRBJ1-2; unclear D gene. The CDR3 is 15 residues long. The germline V gene has CDR1 SGHDT and CDR2 YYEEEE. The V gene lost 5 bases and the J gene lost 0 bases, with 14 bases spanning the gap. The DNA for the CDR3 is TGTGCCAGCAGAAAGACTTTCCTGGCTAACTATGGCTACACCTTC. It yields the protein CASRKTFLANYGYTF.

DNA of the CDR3: TGTGCCTGGAGTGTCGGGAGGGCCCACGGGGAGCTGTTTTTT. As protein: CAWSVGRAHGELFF. This chain joins TRBV30 and TRBJ2-2; 8 nucleotides line up with TRBD2. V shed 0 bases and J 7 bases; nucleotides not matched to a gene: 4. Germline CDR1 and CDR2: GTSNPN and SVGIG (reference sequence). This CDR3 has 14 amino acids.

This clone came up a few times. The V call is TRBV18, the J call TRBJ2-7; unclear D gene. The germline CDR1 and CDR2 sequences are KGHSH and LQKENI. This CDR3 has 12 amino acids. V was trimmed by 4 bases and J by 2 bases, leaving 6 bases between them. This CDR3 is CASSLTPYEQYV. The DNA for the CDR3 is TGTGCCAGCTCACTAACCCCCTACGAGCAGTACGTC.

The rearrangement uses TRBV29-1 and TRBJ2-7; a possible D gene is TRBD1 (5 bases). The germline V and J ends were trimmed by 3 bases and 3 bases, with 6 bases remaining between them. This CDR3 spans 11 amino acids. The germline V gene encodes CDR1 SQVTM and CDR2 ANQGSEA. This chain's CDR3 is CSVDQGYEQYV. CDR3 sequence (DNA): TGCAGCGTTGATCAGGGCTACGAGCAGTACGTC.

The chain joins TRBV6-1 to TRBJ2-1; D call uncertain. The ends were cut back, 4 bases at V and 6 bases at J, with 13 bases in the middle. Germline V CDR1 and CDR2: MNHNS, SASEGT. The CDR3 is 14 residues long. CDR3 DNA: TGTGCCAGCAGTGGACCCCCTCTGGGCAATGAGCAGTTCTTC. It is translated as CASSGPPLGNEQFF.

Comment on this clone: One end of the junction varies from germline; a read error may be responsible. The V call is TRBV7-3, the J call TRBJ2-5, with D possibly being TRBD1 or TRBD2 (5 bases each). The CDR3 spans 11 residues. Germline lookup yields CDR1 SGHTA and CDR2 FQGTGA. The CDR3 protein is CASSNPGTEDF. The CDR3, as DNA: TGTGCCAGCAGCAACCCCGGGACGGAGGACTTC.

The chain links TRBV30 to TRBJ2-3; TRBD2 aligns across 8 bases. The germline gives CDR1 GTSNPN, CDR2 SVGIG (reference sequence). Unmatched junction bases numbered 9, after V lost 3 bases and J lost 7 bases. There are 14 residues in the CDR3. The chain's CDR3 is CAWRGSGGPYTQYF. The CDR3 DNA sequence: TGTGCCTGGAGGGGCAGCGGGGGCCCTTATACGCAGTATTTT.

The V and J genes are TRBV7-7 and TRBJ2-1; D uncertain. V dropped 2 bases and J dropped 5 bases, with 7 bases sitting between them. The length of the CDR3 is 13 residues. CDR1 is SSHAT and CDR2 is FNYEAQ in the germline V gene (reference sequence). CDR3 amino acids: CASSLTYNNEQFF. The CDR3 DNA is TGTGCCAGCAGCTTAACCTATAACAATGAGCAGTTCTTC.

The chain employs TRBV27 and TRBJ1-5; a possible D gene is TRBD1 (5 bases). CDR1 is MNHEY and CDR2 is SMNVEV in the germline V gene (reference sequence). V shed 5 bases and J shed 3 bases, with 14 bases lying between them. This CDR3 spans 15 amino acids. The CDR3 region has the DNA TGTGCCAGCAGTCTTTTGGGACTTTTCAATCAGCCCCAGCATTTT. This sequence encodes CASSLLGLFNQPQHF.

The chain links TRBV7-2 to TRBJ2-3; 16 bases are a match to TRBD2. The CDR3 is made up of 17 amino acids. Germline trimming cut 5 bases from V and 0 bases from J; bases unmatched to any gene: 2. The germline gives CDR1 SGHTA, CDR2 FQGNSA. In DNA form, the CDR3 reads TGTGCCAGCAGCCCGGGACTAGCGGGGGGGAGCACAGATACGCAGTATTTT. This gives the protein CASSPGLAGGSTDTQYF.

This clone came up once. The V gene is TRBV5-1, the J gene TRBJ2-5; no clear D. V was shortened by 4 bases and J by 4 bases, with 8 bases between the two germline ends. Per germline, CDR1 SGHRS and CDR2 YFSETQ. The CDR3 has 12 amino acids. The CDR3 nucleotides read TGCGCCAGCAGCCGGGCGCCAGAGACCCAGTACTTC. As protein: CASSRAPETQYF.

The chain carries TRBV6-5 and TRBJ1-2, with 7 bases fitting TRBD1. The CDR3 is 14 residues long. Germline lookup yields CDR1 MNHEY and CDR2 SVGAGI. The V and J ends lost 2 bases and 8 bases, in that order; junction bases with no gene match: 8. CDR3 amino acids: CASSYPGQASGYTF. The CDR3 DNA is TGTGCCAGCAGTTACCCCGGACAGGCGTCGGGCTACACCTTC.

This chain connects TRBV19 to TRBJ1-5; 9 nucleotides match TRBD1. The ends lost 3 bases at V and 0 bases at J; junction bases unmatched: 9. This CDR3 region has 18 residues. Looked up from germline, CDR1 is LNHDA and CDR2 is SQIVND (reference sequence). CDR3 region: CASSIGETGGNSNQPQHF. In DNA, the CDR3 is TGTGCCAGTAGTATTGGGGAGACAGGGGGGAATAGCAATCAGCCCCAGCATTTT.

This chain connects TRBV18 to TRBJ2-1, with D perhaps TRBD1 (5 bases). The ends were cut back, 1 base at V and 4 bases at J, with 11 bases in the middle. This CDR3 region has 15 residues. The V gene's germline CDR1 is KGHSH and CDR2 LQKENI. CDR3 in amino acids: CASSPRQSPYNEQFF. The CDR3 nucleotides read TGTGCCAGCTCACCACGACAGAGCCCTTACAATGAGCAGTTCTTC.

The chain is built from TRBV5-6 and TRBJ2-7; 10 nucleotides align to TRBD2. The CDR3 totals 13 residues. Germline CDR1 and CDR2: SGHDT and YYEEEE. V was pared by 3 bases and J by 8 bases, with 5 bases of the junction left unmatched. This chain's CDR3 is CASSSGLAQKQYV. CDR3 coding DNA: TGTGCCAGCAGCTCGGGACTAGCGCAGAAGCAGTACGTC.

The chain carries TRBV6-6 and TRBJ1-2, with D tentatively TRBD1 (5 bases). From germline, CDR1 is MNHNY and CDR2 SVGAGI (reference sequence). The CDR3 runs 15 residues. The V and J ends lost 0 bases and 4 bases respectively, with 12 bases between them. The CDR3 bases are TGTGCCAGCAGTTACTCGATTGGAGGGGTCTATGGCTACACCTTC. As protein: CASSYSIGGVYGYTF.

The chain combines TRBV4-2 with TRBJ2-2; TRBD1 or TRBD2 may be the D gene (7 bases each). V was clipped by 0 bases and J by 3 bases, with 17 bases between them. The CDR3 has 18 residues. CDR1 LGHNA and CDR2 YNFKEQ come from the germline V gene. CDR3 region: CASSQDLRGLADTGELFF. As DNA, the CDR3 is TGTGCCAGCAGCCAAGACCTAAGGGGGCTAGCGGACACCGGGGAGCTGTTTTTT.

The chain joins TRBV5-1 to TRBJ1-2, with a weak D call TRBD1 (6 bases). In germline, CDR1 is SGHRS, CDR2 YFSETQ. The CDR3 runs to 16 residues. V was shortened by 0 bases and J by 6 bases, with 18 bases between the two germline ends. CDR3 in amino acids: CASSLAMQGRGNGYTF. As DNA, the CDR3 is TGCGCCAGCAGCTTGGCCATGCAGGGGCGCGGAAATGGCTACACCTTC.

The chain uses TRBV25-1 and TRBJ2-7; TRBD1 might be the D (5 bases). V dropped 4 bases and J dropped 6 bases, with 10 bases sitting between them. This CDR3 is built from 12 residues. Germline V gene data show CDR1 as MGHDK and CDR2 as SYGVNS. This chain's CDR3 is CASSVGHGEQYF. As DNA, the CDR3 is TGTGCCAGCAGTGTGGGGCATGGCGAGCAGTACTTC.

The chain is built from TRBV28 and TRBJ2-3; no definite D call. The germline gives CDR1 MDHEN, CDR2 SYDVKM. V lost 2 bases and J 2 bases, leaving 8 bases between the germline ends. The CDR3 totals 14 residues. In nucleotides, the CDR3 is TGTGCCAGCAGTTTAGGTGGGGACACAGATACGCAGTATTTT. Its protein is CASSLGGDTDTQYF. Full variable domain (remainder filled in from reference TRBV28 and TRBJ2-3): DVKVTQSSRYLVKRTGEKVFLECVQDMDHENMFWYRQDPGLGLRLIYFSYDVKMKEKGDIPEGYSVSREKKERFSLILESASTNQTSMYLCASSLGGDTDTQYFGPGTRLTVL.

The rearrangement links TRBV11-2 to TRBJ1-1; a weak D match, TRBD1 (6 bases). CDR3 size: 15 residues. Trimming removed 5 bases from V and 1 base from J, with 14 bases in between. Per the germline V gene, CDR1 is SGHAT and CDR2 is FQNNGV. DNA for the CDR3: TGTGCCAGCAGCCTCAACAGGGTTAGGAACACTGAAGCTTTCTTT. Encoded protein: CASSLNRVRNTEAFF.